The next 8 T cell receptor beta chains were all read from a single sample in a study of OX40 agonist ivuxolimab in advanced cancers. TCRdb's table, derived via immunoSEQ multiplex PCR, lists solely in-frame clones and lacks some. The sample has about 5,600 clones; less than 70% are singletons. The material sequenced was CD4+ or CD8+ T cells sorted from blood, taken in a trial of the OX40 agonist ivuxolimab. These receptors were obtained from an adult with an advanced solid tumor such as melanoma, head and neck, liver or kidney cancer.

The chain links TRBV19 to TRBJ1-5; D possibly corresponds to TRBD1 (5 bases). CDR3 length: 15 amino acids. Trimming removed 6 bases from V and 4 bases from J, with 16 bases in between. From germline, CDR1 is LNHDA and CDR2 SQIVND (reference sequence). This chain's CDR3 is CASSVEEGFNQPQHF. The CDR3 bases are TGTGCCAGTAGCGTCGAGGAGGGGTTTAATCAGCCCCAGCATTTT.

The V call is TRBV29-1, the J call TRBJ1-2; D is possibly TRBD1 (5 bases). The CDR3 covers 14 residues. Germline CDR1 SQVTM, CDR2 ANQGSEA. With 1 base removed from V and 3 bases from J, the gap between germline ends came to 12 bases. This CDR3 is CSVEGGFEDYGYTF. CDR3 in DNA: TGCAGCGTTGAAGGGGGGTTCGAGGACTATGGCTACACCTTC.

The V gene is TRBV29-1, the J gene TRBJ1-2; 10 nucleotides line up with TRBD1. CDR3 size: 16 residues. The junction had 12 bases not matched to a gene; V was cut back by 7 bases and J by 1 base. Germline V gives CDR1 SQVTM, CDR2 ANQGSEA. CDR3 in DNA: TGCAGCGCATCCGGGACAGGGGACCTTTATAACTATGGCTACACCTTC. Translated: CSASGTGDLYNYGYTF. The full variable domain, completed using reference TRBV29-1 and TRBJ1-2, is SAVISQKPSRDICQRGTSLTIQCQVDSQVTMMFWYRQQPGQSLTLIATANQGSEATYESGFVIDKFPISRPNLTFSTLTVSNMSPEDSSIYLCSASGTGDLYNYGYTFGSGTRLTVV.

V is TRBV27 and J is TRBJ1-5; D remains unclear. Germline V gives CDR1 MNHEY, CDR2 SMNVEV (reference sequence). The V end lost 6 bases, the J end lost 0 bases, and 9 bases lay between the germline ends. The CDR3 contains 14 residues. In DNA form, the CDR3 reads TGTGCCAGCAGCCGGGATAATAGCAATCAGCCCCAGCATTTT. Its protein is CASSRDNSNQPQHF.

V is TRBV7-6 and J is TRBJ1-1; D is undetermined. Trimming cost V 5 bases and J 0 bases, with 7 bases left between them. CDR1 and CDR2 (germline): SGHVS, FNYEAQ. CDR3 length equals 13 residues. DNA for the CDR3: TGTGCCAGCAGCCTTTCCATGAACACTGAAGCTTTCTTT. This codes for CASSLSMNTEAFF.

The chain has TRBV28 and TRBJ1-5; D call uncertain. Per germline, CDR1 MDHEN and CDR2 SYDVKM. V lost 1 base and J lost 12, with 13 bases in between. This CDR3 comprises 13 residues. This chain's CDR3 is CASSLSIRVFQHF. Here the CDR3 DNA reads TGTGCCAGCAGTTTATCAATCAGAGTTTTCCAGCATTTT.

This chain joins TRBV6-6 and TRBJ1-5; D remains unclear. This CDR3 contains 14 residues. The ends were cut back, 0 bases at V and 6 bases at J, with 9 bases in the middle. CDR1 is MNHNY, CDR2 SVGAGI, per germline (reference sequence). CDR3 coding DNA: TGTGCCAGCAGTTACTCGGGGTTGAGTCAGCCCCAGCATTTT. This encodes CASSYSGLSQPQHF.

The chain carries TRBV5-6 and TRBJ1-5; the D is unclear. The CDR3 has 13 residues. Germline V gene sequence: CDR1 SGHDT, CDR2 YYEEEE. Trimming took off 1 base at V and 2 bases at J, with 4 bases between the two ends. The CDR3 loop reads CASSLWGNQPQHF. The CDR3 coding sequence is TGTGCCAGCAGCTTGTGGGGCAATCAGCCCCAGCATTTT. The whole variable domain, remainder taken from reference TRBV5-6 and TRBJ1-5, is DAGVTQSPTHLIKTRGQQVTLRCSPKSGHDTVSWYQQALGQGPQFIFQYYEEEERQRGNFPDRFSGHQFPNYSSELNVNALLLGDSALYLCASSLWGNQPQHFGDGTRLSIL.